This T cell receptor (beta chain) was obtained from a study of cytomegalovirus exposure and HLA in healthy donors. Study findings and constraints: Rarity held for most TCR sequences, but there were some public TCRs that occurred in many donors. The listing of 150 to 200 TCR beta chains classed them as cytomegalovirus-associated.

Produced via immunoSEQ multiplex PCR; TCRdb's table is partial and in-frame only. The sample shows fewer than 120,000 clones, around 87% of them seen only once. This clone showed up just once. Its target is unknown. Germline CDR1 reads LGHNA; CDR2 reads YNFKEQ. V was clipped by 3 bases and J by 0 bases, with 9 bases between them. This CDR3 contains 14 residues. This TCR came from a woman under 40 in good health and CMV-seropositive. V usage is TRBV4-2 and J usage is TRBJ2-7, with TRBD2 as a possible D gene (5 bases). Sequenced sample: PBMCs. The CDR3 reads CASSQDLTSYEQYF. CDR3 DNA: TGTGCCAGCAGCCAGGACTTGACCTCCTACGAGCAGTACTTC.